One and the same sample provided the 19 T cell receptor beta chains below, sequenced in a study of T cells in Graves' hyperthyroidism and ophthalmopathy. Template material for amplifying TCR beta CDR3 regions consisted of RNA transcripts. Primed by the HTBI set, a first-round RT-PCR was run on the TCR CDR3. MiXCR, applied by TCRdb to the multiplex PCR reads, yields one record per CDR3 protein. This table has approximately 620,000 distinct CDR3 sequences, about 15% appearing once. Sequences were obtained from blood. Source of these receptors: a woman aged 25 to 45 with Graves' hyperthyroidism that later progressed to Graves' ophthalmopathy.

The chain joins TRBV7-2 to TRBJ1-3, with no clear D. The CDR3 has 15 residues. CDR1 is SGHTA, CDR2 FQGNSA, per germline. V lost 0 bases and J lost 0, with 6 bases in between. The CDR3 spells CASSLASSSGNTIYF. The CDR3 DNA reads as TGTGCCAGCAGCTTAGCCTCCTCCTCTGGAAACACCATATATTTT. The whole variable domain, remainder taken from reference TRBV7-2 and TRBJ1-3, is GAGVSQSPSNKVTEKGKDVELRCDPISGHTALYWYRQSLGQGLEFLIYFQGNSAPDKSGLPSDRFSAERTGGSVSTLTIQRTQQEDSAVYLCASSLASSSGNTIYFGEGSWLTVV.

This clonotype was counted ten times or more. The gene calls are TRBV20-1 and TRBJ2-3, with D perhaps matching TRBD1 or TRBD2 (6 bases each). The germline V gene has CDR1 DFQATT and CDR2 SNEGSKA (reference sequence). The CDR3 runs to 13 residues. V lost 6 bases and J lost 0, with 10 bases in between. The CDR3 protein is CSARGTSTDTQYF. The CDR3, as DNA: TGCAGTGCAAGGGGGACTAGCACAGATACGCAGTATTTT.

This clonotype was recorded many times. This chain links TRBV28 with TRBJ1-5; D is unresolved. Germline CDR1 is MDHEN and CDR2 is SYDVKM. The CDR3 consists of 14 residues. Between the trimmed V and J ends, which lost 3 bases and 10 bases, there was a span of 16 bases. CDR3: CASSFEGSRRPQHF. CDR3 DNA: TGTGCCAGCAGTTTTGAAGGGTCGAGGAGACCCCAGCATTTT.

This clonotype appeared many times. The chain employs TRBV11-3 and TRBJ2-5, with D possibly matching TRBD1 (5 bases). Deletions cut 0 bases from V and 2 bases from J, with 13 bases between. Germline CDR1 SGHNT, CDR2 YENEEA. This CDR3 comprises 16 residues. The CDR3 DNA is TGTGCCAGCAGCTTAGATTCCGACAGCAAACAAGAGACCCAGTACTTC. Translation: CASSLDSDSKQETQYF.

The chain couples TRBV29-1 to TRBJ2-1; 12 bases are shared with TRBD2. CDR3 size: 14 residues. CDR1 SQVTM and CDR2 ANQGSEA come from the germline V gene. V shed 4 bases, J shed 6 bases, and the junction held 4 bases outside the gene matches. In nucleotides, the CDR3 is TGCAGCGTTGTGCTAGCGGGAGGGTTCAATGAGCAGTTCTTC. The encoded protein is CSVVLAGGFNEQFF.

This clonotype occurred many times. The chain has TRBV30 and TRBJ1-2; D remains unclear. CDR3 length: 15 amino acids. V dropped 0 bases and J dropped 2 bases, with 13 bases sitting between them. The germline gives CDR1 GTSNPN, CDR2 SVGIG (reference sequence). CDR3 residues: CAWSVQRLWNYGYTF. CDR3 DNA: TGTGCCTGGAGTGTACAGCGGTTGTGGAACTATGGCTACACCTTC.

V gene TRBV7-3 combines with J gene TRBJ2-3, with 13 bases fitting TRBD2. The CDR3 is 18 amino acids. Germline CDR1 and CDR2: SGHTA and FQGTGA. V lost 5 bases to trimming and J lost 2 bases; unmatched junction nucleotides: 10. CDR3 region: CASSVGTSGTGFTDTQYF. The DNA of the CDR3 is TGTGCCAGCAGCGTGGGGACTAGCGGGACCGGCTTCACAGATACGCAGTATTTT.

This clonotype has just one count. This chain links TRBV4-3 with TRBJ1-5; TRBD1 might be the D (6 bases). V lost 4 bases and J 7 bases, leaving 11 bases between the germline ends. The CDR3 has 13 amino acids. Germline V lookup: CDR1 LGHNA, CDR2 YSLEER. CDR3 DNA: TGCGCCAGCAGCCGAACCAGGGGCCAGCCCCAGCATTTT. It encodes CASSRTRGQPQHF.

There are many counts of this clonotype. The chain uses TRBV9 and TRBJ1-1; D is unresolved. The CDR3 sequence is 15 residues long. V was trimmed by 4 bases and J by 0 bases, leaving 13 bases between them. CDR1 is SGDLS and CDR2 is YYNGEE in the germline V gene. The chain's CDR3 is CASSPLGEMNTEAFF. CDR3 coding DNA: TGTGCCAGCAGCCCTCTCGGTGAGATGAACACTGAAGCTTTCTTT. The whole variable domain, filled in from reference TRBV9 and TRBJ1-1, reads DSGVTQTPKHLITATGQRVTLRCSPRSGDLSVYWYQQSLDQGLQFLIQYYNGEERAKGNILERFSAQQFPDLHSELNLSSLELGDSALYFCASSPLGEMNTEAFFGQGTRLTVV.

The sample holds many counts of this clonotype. The CDR3 nucleotides are TGTGCCAGCAGTTTTGCCGGACAGTCCGATGGAAACACCATATATTTT. It specifies CASSFAGQSDGNTIYF. This sequence joins TRBV12-3 or TRBV12-4 and TRBJ1-3; D might be TRBD1 (6 bases). V gave up 3 bases and J gave up 3 bases, with 15 bases separating them. The CDR3 covers 16 residues.

This clonotype appeared many times. This sequence joins TRBV30 and TRBJ1-5; D remains ambiguous. This CDR3 contains 12 residues. The germline V gene has CDR1 GTSNPN and CDR2 SVGIG (reference sequence). The V gene lost 1 base and the J gene lost 5 bases, with 6 bases spanning the gap. The CDR3 loop is CAWSDSYQPQHF. DNA of the CDR3: TGTGCCTGGAGTGACAGTTATCAGCCCCAGCATTTT.

This clonotype was found a few times. This sequence joins TRBV14 and TRBJ1-1; maybe TRBD1 (6 bases). V dropped 7 bases and J dropped 1 base, with 19 bases sitting between them. Germline values: CDR1 SGHDN, CDR2 FVKESK. This CDR3 has 16 residues. CDR3 coding DNA: TGTGCCAGCACCCGTCTTCTTGGGGGGCGGAACACTGAAGCTTTCTTT. This translates into CASTRLLGGRNTEAFF.

V usage is TRBV7-9 and J usage is TRBJ1-1, with D possibly being TRBD1 (6 bases). Germline V CDR1 and CDR2: SEHNR, FQNEAQ (reference sequence). The CDR3 consists of 18 residues. Trimming left V 8 bases short and J 0 bases short, with 25 bases between. The CDR3 DNA sequence: TGTGCCAGCGGAGCCACCTTACAGGGAGACCTAATGAACACTGAAGCTTTCTTT. Translated, it gives CASGATLQGDLMNTEAFF. Looking up the rest from reference TRBV7-9 and TRBJ1-1 gives the full variable domain: DTGVSQNPRHKITKRGQNVTFRCDPISEHNRLYWYRQTLGQGPEFLTYFQNEAQLEKSRLLSDRFSAERPKGSFSTLEIQRTEQGDSAMYLCASGATLQGDLMNTEAFFGQGTRLTVV.

This clonotype appeared many times. This chain connects TRBV6-1 to TRBJ2-3, with D uncertain. Looked up from germline, CDR1 is MNHNS and CDR2 is SASEGT. V lost 6 bases to trimming and J lost 3 bases, with 4 bases between them. The CDR3 runs 11 residues. In nucleotides, the CDR3 is TGTGCCAGCAGAATGACAGATACGCAGTATTTT. It encodes CASRMTDTQYF.

This clonotype was seen repeatedly, ten times or more. The gene calls are TRBV2 and TRBJ1-6, with D tentatively TRBD1 (5 bases). V lost 4 bases and J lost 11, with 15 bases in between. The CDR3 covers 14 residues. Germline CDR1 SNHLY, CDR2 FYNNEI. CDR3 sequence reads: CASSAAAGLAPLHF. CDR3 coding DNA: TGTGCCAGCAGTGCTGCGGCGGGGCTCGCACCCCTCCACTTT.

Comments on this clonotype: A much larger clone differs by one base, so this may be a read error. This chain's CDR3 is CASMESNQPQHF. The CDR3, as DNA: TGTGCCAGCATGGAAAGCAATCAGCCCCAGCATTTT. The chain is built from TRBV6-2 or TRBV6-3 and TRBJ1-5; D is unresolved. This CDR3 contains 12 residues. Deletions cut 7 bases from V and 1 base from J, with 5 bases between. Looked up from germline, CDR1 is MNHEY and CDR2 is SVGEGT.

This clonotype was detected many times. This rearrangement joins TRBV7-2 to TRBJ2-7, with D perhaps matching TRBD2 (6 bases). Germline V lookup: CDR1 SGHTA, CDR2 FQGNSA. The CDR3 is made up of 14 amino acids. Trimming took 1 base from V and 5 from J, leaving 12 bases between them. CDR3 DNA: TGTGCCAGCAGCTTAGTGGGGGGACCTAACGAGCAGTACTTC. This translates into CASSLVGGPNEQYF.

This clonotype was seen repeatedly, ten times or more. CDR3 sequence (DNA): TGTGCCAGCGGGGGAGGGGGTAACTATGGCTACACCTTC. Its translation: CASGGGGNYGYTF. The chain links TRBV28 to TRBJ1-2; tentative D call: TRBD1 (6 bases). V was trimmed by 8 bases and J by 1 base, leaving 11 bases between them. The CDR3 is made up of 13 amino acids. CDR1 MDHEN and CDR2 SYDVKM come from the germline V gene.

This clonotype has at least ten counts. V is TRBV2 and J is TRBJ1-1; D remains ambiguous. This CDR3 comprises 13 residues. Between the trimmed V and J ends, which lost 6 bases and 1 base, there was a span of 9 bases. Germline V gene sequence: CDR1 SNHLY, CDR2 FYNNEI. CDR3 loop: CASSDGPNTEAFF. The CDR3 DNA sequence: TGTGCCAGCAGCGACGGACCGAACACTGAAGCTTTCTTT.